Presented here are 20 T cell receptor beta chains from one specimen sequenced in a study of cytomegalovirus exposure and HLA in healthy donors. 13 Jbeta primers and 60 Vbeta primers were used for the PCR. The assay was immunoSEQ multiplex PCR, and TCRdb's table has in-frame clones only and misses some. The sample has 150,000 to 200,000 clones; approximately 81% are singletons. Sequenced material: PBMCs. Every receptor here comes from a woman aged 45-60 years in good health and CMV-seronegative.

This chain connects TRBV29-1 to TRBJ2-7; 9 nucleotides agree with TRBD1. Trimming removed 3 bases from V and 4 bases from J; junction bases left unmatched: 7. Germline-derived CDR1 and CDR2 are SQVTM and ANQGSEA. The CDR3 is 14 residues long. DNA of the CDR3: TGCAGCGTTGAGCCGGGACAGGGAGATTACGAGCAGTACTTC. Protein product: CSVEPGQGDYEQYF.

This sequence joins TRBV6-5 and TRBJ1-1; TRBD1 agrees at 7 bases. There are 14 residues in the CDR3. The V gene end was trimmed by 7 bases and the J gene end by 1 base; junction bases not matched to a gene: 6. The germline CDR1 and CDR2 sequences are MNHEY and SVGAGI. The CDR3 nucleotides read TGTGCCAGCATAGCGACAGGGAGGAACACTGAAGCTTTCTTT. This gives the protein CASIATGRNTEAFF.

CDR3 bases: TGTGCCAGCAACGACAGGGGGAACAATCAGCCCCAGCATTTT. The encoded protein is CASNDRGNNQPQHF. The genes are TRBV2 and TRBJ1-5, with 9 nucleotides matching TRBD1. CDR1 is SNHLY, CDR2 FYNNEI, per germline. The CDR3 is 14 residues long. Trimming removed 7 bases from V and 3 bases from J; junction bases left unmatched: 4.

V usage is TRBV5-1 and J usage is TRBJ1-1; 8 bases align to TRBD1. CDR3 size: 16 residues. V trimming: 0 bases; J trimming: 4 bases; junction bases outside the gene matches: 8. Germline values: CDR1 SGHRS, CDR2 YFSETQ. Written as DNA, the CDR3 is TGCGCCAGCAGCTTGGACAACAGGGGGGGACGCACTGAAGCTTTCTTT. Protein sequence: CASSLDNRGGRTEAFF.

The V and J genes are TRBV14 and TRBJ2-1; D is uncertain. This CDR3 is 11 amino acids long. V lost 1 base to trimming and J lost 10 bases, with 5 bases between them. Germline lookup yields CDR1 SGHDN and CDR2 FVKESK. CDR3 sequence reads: CASSQVMEQFF. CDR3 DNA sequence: TGTGCCAGCAGCCAAGTTATGGAGCAGTTCTTC.

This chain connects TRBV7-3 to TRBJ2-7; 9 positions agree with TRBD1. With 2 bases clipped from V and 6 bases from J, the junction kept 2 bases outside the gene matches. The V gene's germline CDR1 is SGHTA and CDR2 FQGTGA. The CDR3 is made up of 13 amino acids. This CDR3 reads CASSLLTGGEQYF. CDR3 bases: TGTGCCAGCAGCTTATTGACAGGGGGCGAGCAGTACTTC.

This CDR3 is CAWRENTEAFF. CDR3 DNA: TGTGCCTGGCGGGAGAACACTGAAGCTTTCTTT. V and J are TRBV30 and TRBJ1-1; the D is unclear. The CDR3 loop spans 11 amino acids. V lost 5 bases to trimming and J lost 1 base, with 5 bases between them. Per the germline V gene, CDR1 is GTSNPN and CDR2 is SVGIG (reference sequence).

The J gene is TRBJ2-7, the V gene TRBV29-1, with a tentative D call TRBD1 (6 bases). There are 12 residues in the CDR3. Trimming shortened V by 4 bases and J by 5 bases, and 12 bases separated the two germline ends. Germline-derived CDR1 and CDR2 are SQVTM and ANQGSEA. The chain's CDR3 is CSVAGAPNEQYF. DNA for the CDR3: TGCAGCGTTGCAGGGGCCCCTAACGAGCAGTACTTC.

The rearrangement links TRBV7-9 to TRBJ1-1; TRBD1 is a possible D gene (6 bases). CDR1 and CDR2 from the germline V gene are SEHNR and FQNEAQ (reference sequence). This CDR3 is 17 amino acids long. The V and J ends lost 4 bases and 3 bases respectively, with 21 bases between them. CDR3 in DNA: TGTGCCAGCAGCTCCCCCCCGGGGGGGGCGCAGGACACTGAAGCTTTCTTT. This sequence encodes CASSSPPGGAQDTEAFF.

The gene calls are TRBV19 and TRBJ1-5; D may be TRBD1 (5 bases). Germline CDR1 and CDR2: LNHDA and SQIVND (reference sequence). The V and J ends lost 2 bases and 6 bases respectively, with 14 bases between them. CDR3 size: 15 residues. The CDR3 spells CASSIKGTGIQPQHF. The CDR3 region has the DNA TGTGCCAGTAGTATAAAAGGGACTGGCATTCAGCCCCAGCATTTT.

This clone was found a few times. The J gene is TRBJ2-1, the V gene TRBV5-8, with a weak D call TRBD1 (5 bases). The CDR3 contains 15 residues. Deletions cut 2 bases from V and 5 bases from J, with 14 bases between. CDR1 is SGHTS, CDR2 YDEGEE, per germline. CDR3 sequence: CASSFEAREHNEQFF. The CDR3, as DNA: TGTGCCAGCAGCTTCGAGGCCAGGGAACACAATGAGCAGTTCTTC.

The CDR3 sequence is CASSQQVDAQETQYF. The DNA for the CDR3 is TGTGCCAGCAGCCAACAGGTGGATGCTCAAGAGACCCAGTACTTC. The V and J genes are TRBV4-2 and TRBJ2-5; D gene unclear. The V end lost 2 bases, the J end lost 2 bases, and 12 bases lay between the germline ends. Germline CDR1 LGHNA, CDR2 YNFKEQ. The CDR3 is 15 residues long.

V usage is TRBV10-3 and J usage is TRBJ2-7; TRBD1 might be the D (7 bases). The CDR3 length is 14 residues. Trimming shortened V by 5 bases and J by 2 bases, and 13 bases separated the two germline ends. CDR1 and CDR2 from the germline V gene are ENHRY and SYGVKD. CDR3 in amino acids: CAISTQGRTYEQYF. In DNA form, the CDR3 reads TGTGCCATCAGTACACAGGGGAGGACCTACGAGCAGTACTTC.

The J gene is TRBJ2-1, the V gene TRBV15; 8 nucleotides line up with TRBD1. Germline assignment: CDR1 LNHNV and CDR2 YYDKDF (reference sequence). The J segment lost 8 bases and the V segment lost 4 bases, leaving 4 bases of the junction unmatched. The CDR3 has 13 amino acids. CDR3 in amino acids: CATSTWTGHEQFF. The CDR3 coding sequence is TGTGCCACCAGCACCTGGACAGGGCATGAGCAGTTCTTC.

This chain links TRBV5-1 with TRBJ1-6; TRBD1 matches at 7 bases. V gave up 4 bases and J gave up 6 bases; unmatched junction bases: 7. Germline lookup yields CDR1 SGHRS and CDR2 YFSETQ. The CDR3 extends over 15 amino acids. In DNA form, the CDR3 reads TGCGCCAGCAGCAGAACAGGACAGGTTAATTCACCCCTCCACTTT. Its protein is CASSRTGQVNSPLHF.

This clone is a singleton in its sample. CDR3 nucleotide sequence: TGTGCCAGCAGCTCCAAAACCACAGGGTCCCACGAGCAGTACTTC. It encodes CASSSKTTGSHEQYF. The gene calls are TRBV7-2 and TRBJ2-7, with D perhaps matching TRBD1 (6 bases). Trimming left V 4 bases short and J 5 bases short, with 18 bases between. Germline V gene lookup returns CDR1 SGHTA and CDR2 FQGNSA. This CDR3 has 15 amino acids.

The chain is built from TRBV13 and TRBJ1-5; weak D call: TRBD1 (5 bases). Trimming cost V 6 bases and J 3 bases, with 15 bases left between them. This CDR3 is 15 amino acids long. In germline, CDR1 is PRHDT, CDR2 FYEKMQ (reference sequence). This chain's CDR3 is CASSFGRTNNQPQHF. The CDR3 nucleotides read TGTGCCAGCAGTTTCGGACGGACAAACAATCAGCCCCAGCATTTT.

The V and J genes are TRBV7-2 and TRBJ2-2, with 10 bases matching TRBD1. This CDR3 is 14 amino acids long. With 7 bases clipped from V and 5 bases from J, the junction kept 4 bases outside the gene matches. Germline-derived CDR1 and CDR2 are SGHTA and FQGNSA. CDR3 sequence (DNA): TGTGCCAGCACAGGACAGGGGGGGACCGGGGAGCTGTTTTTT. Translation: CASTGQGGTGELFF.

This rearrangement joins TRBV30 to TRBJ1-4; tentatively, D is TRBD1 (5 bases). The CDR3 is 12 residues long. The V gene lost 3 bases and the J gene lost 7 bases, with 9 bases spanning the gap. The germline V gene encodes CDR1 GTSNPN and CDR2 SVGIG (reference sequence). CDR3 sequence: CAWSRATEKLFF. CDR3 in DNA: TGTGCCTGGAGCAGGGCAACTGAAAAACTGTTTTTT.

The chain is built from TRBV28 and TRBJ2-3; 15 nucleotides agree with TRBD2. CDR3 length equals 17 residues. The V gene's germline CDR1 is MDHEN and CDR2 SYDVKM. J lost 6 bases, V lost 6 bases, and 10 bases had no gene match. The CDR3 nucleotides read TGTGCCAGCAGGGGGACTAGCGGGGGGTACGCTCGGGATACGCAGTATTTT. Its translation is CASRGTSGGYARDTQYF.